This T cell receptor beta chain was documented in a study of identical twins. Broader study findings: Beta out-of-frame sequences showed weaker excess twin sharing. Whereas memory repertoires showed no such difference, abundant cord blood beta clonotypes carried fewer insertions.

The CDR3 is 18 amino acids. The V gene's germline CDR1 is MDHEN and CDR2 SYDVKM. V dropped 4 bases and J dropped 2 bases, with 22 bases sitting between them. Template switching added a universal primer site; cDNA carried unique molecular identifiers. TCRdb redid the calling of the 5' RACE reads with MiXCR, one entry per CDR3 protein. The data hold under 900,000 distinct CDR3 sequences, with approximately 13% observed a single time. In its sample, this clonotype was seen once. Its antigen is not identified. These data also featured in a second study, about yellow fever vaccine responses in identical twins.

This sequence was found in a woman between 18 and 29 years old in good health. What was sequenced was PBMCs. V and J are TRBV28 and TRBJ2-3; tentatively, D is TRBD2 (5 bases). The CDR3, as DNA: TGTGCCAGCAGTTCAGCCCCTGAGGACTCAAAGATCACAGATACGCAGTATTTT. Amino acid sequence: CASSSAPEDSKITDTQYF.